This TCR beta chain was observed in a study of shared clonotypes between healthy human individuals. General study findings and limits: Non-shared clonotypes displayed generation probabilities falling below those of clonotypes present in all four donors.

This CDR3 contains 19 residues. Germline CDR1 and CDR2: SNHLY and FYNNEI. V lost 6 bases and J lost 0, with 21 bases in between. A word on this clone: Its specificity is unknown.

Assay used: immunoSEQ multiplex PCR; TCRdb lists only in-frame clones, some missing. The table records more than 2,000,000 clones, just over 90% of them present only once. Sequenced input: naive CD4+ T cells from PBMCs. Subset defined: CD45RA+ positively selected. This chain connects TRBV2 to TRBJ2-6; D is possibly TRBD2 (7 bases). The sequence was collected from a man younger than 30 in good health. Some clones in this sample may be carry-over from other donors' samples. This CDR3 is CASSLSAGASFSGANVLTF. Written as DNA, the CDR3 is TGTGCCAGCAGCCTCTCTGCGGGGGCCTCCTTCTCTGGGGCCAACGTCCTGACTTTC.